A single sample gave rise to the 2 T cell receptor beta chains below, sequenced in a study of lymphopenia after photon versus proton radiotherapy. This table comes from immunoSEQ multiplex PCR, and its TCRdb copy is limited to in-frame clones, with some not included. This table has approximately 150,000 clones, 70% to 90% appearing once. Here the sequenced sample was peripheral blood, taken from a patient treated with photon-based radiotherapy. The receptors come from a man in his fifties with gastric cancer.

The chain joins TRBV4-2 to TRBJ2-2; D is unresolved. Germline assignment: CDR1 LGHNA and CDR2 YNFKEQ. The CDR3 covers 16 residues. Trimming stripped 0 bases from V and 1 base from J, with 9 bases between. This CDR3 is CASSQDLGQNTGELFF. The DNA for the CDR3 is TGTGCCAGCAGCCAAGATCTAGGGCAGAACACCGGGGAGCTGTTTTTT.

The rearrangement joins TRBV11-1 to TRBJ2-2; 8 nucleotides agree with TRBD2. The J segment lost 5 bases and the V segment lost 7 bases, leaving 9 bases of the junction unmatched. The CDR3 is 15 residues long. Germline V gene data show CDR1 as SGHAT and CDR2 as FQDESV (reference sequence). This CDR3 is CASTQAGVRTGELFF. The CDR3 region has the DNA TGTGCCAGCACTCAAGCGGGAGTGCGAACCGGGGAGCTGTTTTTT.